This passage covers 12 T cell receptor beta chains from one sample sequenced in a study of control samples from healthy donors and cancer patients. Some clones are missing from TCRdb's copy, which holds only in-frame ones; the method was immunoSEQ multiplex PCR. The sample gives under 65,000 clones, around 85% of which show up once; approximately 3% is in the top ten. The sequenced sample was PBMCs. All receptors derive from a woman aged 45-59 years with lung cancer.

J is TRBJ2-7 and V is TRBV6-5, with D unclear. The germline V gene has CDR1 MNHEY and CDR2 SVGAGI. V dropped 1 base and J dropped 3 bases, with 7 bases sitting between them. The CDR3 length is 13 residues. CDR3: CASSYLPLYEQYF. CDR3 coding DNA: TGTGCCAGCAGTTACTTACCGCTCTACGAGCAGTACTTC.

This chain links TRBV12-3 or TRBV12-4 with TRBJ2-7; possibly TRBD1 for D (5 bases). The CDR3 runs to 11 residues. The ends were cut back, 3 bases at V and 6 bases at J, with 6 bases in the middle. As DNA, the CDR3 is TGTGCCAGCAGTTTTAGGGGCGAGCAGTACTTC. Translation: CASSFRGEQYF.

V and J are TRBV27 and TRBJ1-6; 8 bases line up with TRBD1. Trimming cost V 5 bases and J 7 bases; bases outside gene matches: 4. The CDR3 totals 14 residues. CDR1 and CDR2 (germline): MNHEY, SMNVEV (reference sequence). The CDR3 region has the DNA TGTGCCAGCAGTCTTGGACAGGGCAATTCACCCCTCCACTTT. As protein: CASSLGQGNSPLHF.

The chain couples TRBV5-1 to TRBJ1-2; D unclear. Trimming took 3 bases from V and 0 from J, leaving 12 bases between them. The germline V gene has CDR1 SGHRS and CDR2 YFSETQ. This CDR3 contains 15 residues. The CDR3 DNA follows: TGCGCCAGCAGCTATGACCCCGTGGCTAACTATGGCTACACCTTC. Translated, it gives CASSYDPVANYGYTF.

The chain's CDR3 is CASSYGYGYTF. Written as DNA, the CDR3 is TGTGCCAGCAGTTACGGATATGGCTACACCTTC. The gene calls are TRBV6-2 or TRBV6-3 and TRBJ1-2; D ambiguous. CDR3 length: 11 amino acids. V lost 2 bases and J 5 bases, leaving 3 bases between the germline ends. Germline V gene data show CDR1 as MNHEY and CDR2 as SVGEGT.

This chain uses TRBV4-2 with TRBJ1-5, with D possibly being TRBD1 (5 bases). Germline CDR1 LGHNA, CDR2 YNFKEQ. Trimming took 6 bases from V and 1 from J, leaving 16 bases between them. CDR3 size: 16 residues. CDR3 DNA sequence: TGTGCCAGCAGAAGTAGTGGGGGAAAGAGCAATCAGCCCCAGCATTTT. Translating it yields CASRSSGGKSNQPQHF.

This clone has only one observation. The gene calls are TRBV18 and TRBJ1-1; D possibly corresponds to TRBD1 (5 bases). This CDR3 comprises 15 residues. V lost 1 base to trimming and J lost 3 bases, with 12 bases between them. In germline, CDR1 is KGHSH, CDR2 LQKENI. As DNA, the CDR3 is TGTGCCAGCTCACCACTTCCGGGGGGGGACACTGAAGCTTTCTTT. This encodes CASSPLPGGDTEAFF.

The V call is TRBV6-2 or TRBV6-3, the J call TRBJ2-2; TRBD1 aligns across 7 bases. J gave up 1 base and V 6 bases, and 11 bases lay outside the gene matches. The CDR3 sequence is 17 residues long. Germline V gives CDR1 MNHEY, CDR2 SVGEGT. CDR3 protein: CASSLITGAGNTGELFF. DNA for the CDR3: TGTGCCAGCAGCTTAATTACAGGGGCAGGGAACACCGGGGAGCTGTTTTTT.

The V gene is TRBV7-2, the J gene TRBJ1-1; D not resolved. CDR1 is SGHTA and CDR2 is FQGNSA in the germline V gene. This CDR3 spans 13 amino acids. Trimming stripped 2 bases from V and 5 bases from J, with 9 bases between. The CDR3 protein is CASSLSERTEAFF. The CDR3, as DNA: TGTGCCAGCAGCTTATCGGAGAGGACTGAAGCTTTCTTT.

This chain connects TRBV9 to TRBJ2-5, with 7 positions matching TRBD2. CDR1 SGDLS and CDR2 YYNGEE come from the germline V gene. V trimming: 4 bases; J trimming: 2 bases; junction bases outside the gene matches: 5. The CDR3 is 14 residues long. Here the CDR3 reads CASSSRGSQETQYF. The CDR3 DNA sequence: TGTGCCAGCAGCTCGCGGGGGTCTCAAGAGACCCAGTACTTC.

A word on this clone: At one of its ends the junction is not consistent with the germline gene, which may arise from a read error. V usage is TRBV23-1 and J usage is TRBJ2-7, with D tentatively TRBD1 (5 bases). TRBV23-1 counts as an open reading frame of uncertain function. The CDR3 loop spans 16 amino acids. The CDR3 is CTSSLRRDRDFYEQYF. CDR3 coding DNA: TGCACCAGCAGTCTACGACGCGACAGAGATTTCTACGAGCAGTACTTC.

The chain has TRBV28 and TRBJ1-2; perhaps TRBD1 as D (6 bases). The CDR3 runs to 17 residues. The germline CDR1 and CDR2 sequences are MDHEN and SYDVKM. V was clipped by 2 bases and J by 3 bases, with 19 bases between them. The CDR3 DNA sequence: TGTGCCAGCAGTTTAGGTGATGAATCGGGACACGACTATGGCTACACCTTC. It translates to CASSLGDESGHDYGYTF.